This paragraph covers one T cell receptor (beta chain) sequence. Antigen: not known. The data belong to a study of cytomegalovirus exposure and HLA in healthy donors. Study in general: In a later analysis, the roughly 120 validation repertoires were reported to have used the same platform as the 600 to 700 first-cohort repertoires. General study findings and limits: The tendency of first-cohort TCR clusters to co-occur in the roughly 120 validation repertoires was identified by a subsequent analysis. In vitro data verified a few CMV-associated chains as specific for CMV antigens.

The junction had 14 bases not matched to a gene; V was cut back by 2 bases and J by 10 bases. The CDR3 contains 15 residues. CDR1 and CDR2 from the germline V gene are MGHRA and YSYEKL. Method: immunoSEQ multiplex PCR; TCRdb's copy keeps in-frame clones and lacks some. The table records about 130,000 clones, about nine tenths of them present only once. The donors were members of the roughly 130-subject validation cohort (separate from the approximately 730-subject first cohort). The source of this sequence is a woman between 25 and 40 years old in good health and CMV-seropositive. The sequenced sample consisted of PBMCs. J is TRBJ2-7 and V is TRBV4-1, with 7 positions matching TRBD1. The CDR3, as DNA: TGCGCCAGCAGCCAACTGGGTCGAACCGACAGGGCCCAGTACTTC. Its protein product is CASSQLGRTDRAQYF.